The 19 T cell receptor beta chains below were found in one sample sequenced in a study of Ad26.COV2.S vaccination and SARS-CoV-2 variants. Stated treatment: over 15 received Ad26.COV2.S at low or high dose, single or two shots; about 5 received placebo; per-sample allocation not given. Sampling happened 63 days after the first vaccine or placebo injection. TCRdb's copy holds only in-frame clones and misses some; the assay was immunoSEQ multiplex PCR. This table has about 430,000 clones, roughly 90% appearing once. Sequences were derived from peripheral blood, sampled in a trial of Ad26.COV2.S vaccine versus placebo. These receptors originate from a person between 18 and 60 years old who received the Ad26.COV2.S COVID-19 vaccine or a placebo.

A few counts support this clone. This rearrangement joins TRBV5-6 to TRBJ2-3; D is undetermined. Between the trimmed V and J ends, which lost 4 bases and 1 base, there was a span of 7 bases. Per the germline V gene, CDR1 is SGHDT and CDR2 is YYEEEE. This CDR3 has 13 amino acids. The CDR3 DNA is TGTGCCAGCAGCACCTACGGCACAGATACGCAGTATTTT. Protein product: CASSTYGTDTQYF.

The V call is TRBV7-9, the J call TRBJ1-4; maybe TRBD1 (6 bases). This CDR3 spans 15 amino acids. V dropped 0 bases and J dropped 6 bases, with 11 bases sitting between them. Germline V CDR1 and CDR2: SEHNR, FQNEAQ (reference sequence). The CDR3 bases are TGTGCCAGCAGCTTAGCATCCACAGGGTATGAAAAACTGTTTTTT. This sequence encodes CASSLASTGYEKLFF.

The V and J genes are TRBV21-1 and TRBJ2-1; TRBD2 is taken as the D call from the table, unchecked against the DNA. TRBV21-1 is a pseudogene segment. This CDR3 spans 17 amino acids. This CDR3 is CASGLAGTTSYCNEQFF. CDR3 nucleotides: TGTGCCAGCGGACTAGCGGGTACTACCAGCTACTGCAATGAGCAGTTCTTC.

This chain uses TRBV7-6 with TRBJ1-2, with 8 bases identical to TRBD1. Germline assignment: CDR1 SGHVS and CDR2 FNYEAQ. The CDR3 extends over 13 amino acids. Trimming at V came to 5 bases and at J to 4 bases, leaving 3 bases not matched to a gene. This CDR3 reads CASSIGQGYGYTF. CDR3 in DNA: TGTGCCAGCAGCATAGGACAGGGCTATGGCTACACCTTC.

Written as DNA, the CDR3 is TGCGCCAGCAGCCCCGGGACTAGCGGGAGGGGGTACAATGAGCAGTTCTTC. Amino acid sequence: CASSPGTSGRGYNEQFF. This chain connects TRBV5-1 to TRBJ2-1; TRBD2 matches at 16 bases. The CDR3 contains 17 residues. The ends lost 4 bases at V and 4 bases at J; junction bases unmatched: 5. Per the germline V gene, CDR1 is SGHRS and CDR2 is YFSETQ.

The gene calls are TRBV19 and TRBJ2-2; 14 positions agree with TRBD2. The germline gives CDR1 LNHDA, CDR2 SQIVND (reference sequence). The CDR3 extends over 20 amino acids. Losses at the gene ends were 3 bases for V and 5 bases for J; bases not matched to a gene: 14. CDR3 nucleotides: TGTGCCAGTAGTATCGGGACTAGCGGGAGAGGGGGGTTTGGGACCGGGGAGCTGTTTTTT. Translation: CASSIGTSGRGGFGTGELFF.

This chain uses TRBV6-5 with TRBJ2-7; possibly TRBD2 for D (6 bases). This CDR3 is built from 14 residues. V lost 5 bases to trimming and J lost 4 bases, with 15 bases between them. CDR1 and CDR2 from the germline V gene are MNHEY and SVGAGI. CDR3 in amino acids: CASSPRTIGYEQYF. The CDR3 DNA sequence: TGTGCCAGCAGTCCCCGGACTATAGGATACGAGCAGTACTTC.

The CDR3 loop is CASARGGNTEAFF. CDR3 in DNA: TGTGCCAGCGCCAGGGGGGGGAACACTGAAGCTTTCTTT. The chain combines TRBV5-4 with TRBJ1-1; 7 positions match TRBD1. CDR3 length: 13 residues. Per the germline V gene, CDR1 is SGHNT and CDR2 is YYREEE (reference sequence). With 7 bases clipped from V and 1 base from J, the junction kept 4 bases outside the gene matches.

J is TRBJ2-1 and V is TRBV10-3; 9 nucleotides line up with TRBD2. CDR1 and CDR2 (germline): ENHRY, SYGVKD. V lost 4 bases and J lost 6; bases outside the gene matches: 4. The CDR3 has 14 residues. This chain's CDR3 is CAISVETSGNEQFF. The DNA for the CDR3 is TGTGCCATCAGTGTGGAGACTAGCGGCAATGAGCAGTTCTTC.

A few counts support this clone. The chain uses TRBV21-1 and TRBJ1-2. TRBV21-1 is annotated as a pseudogene. The CDR3 has 11 amino acids. CDR3 nucleotide sequence: TGTGCCAGCAGCGGATCCGGGGTCTACACCTTC. Protein sequence: CASSGSGVYTF.

V and J are TRBV4-1 and TRBJ2-7; 9 nucleotides match TRBD1. Germline V gene lookup returns CDR1 MGHRA and CDR2 YSYEKL. CDR3 length: 16 residues. Trimming removed 0 bases from V and 3 bases from J; junction bases left unmatched: 6. CDR3 bases: TGCGCCAGCAGCCAAGATGACGGGACAGGGCGCTACGAGCAGTACTTC. Amino acids: CASSQDDGTGRYEQYF.

The chain has TRBV5-1 and TRBJ2-1; D possibly corresponds to TRBD2 (5 bases). The CDR3 is made up of 18 amino acids. V was trimmed by 0 bases and J by 0 bases, leaving 16 bases between them. CDR1 SGHRS and CDR2 YFSETQ come from the germline V gene. The CDR3 loop reads CASSLGGPGISSYNEQFF. In nucleotides, the CDR3 is TGCGCCAGCAGCTTGGGCGGGCCCGGGATCAGCTCCTACAATGAGCAGTTCTTC.

Concerning this clone itself: A junction boundary mismatches the germline segment, possibly from a read error. V is TRBV7-7 and J is TRBJ2-3, with 8 bases matching TRBD1. The germline gives CDR1 SSHAT, CDR2 FNYEAQ (reference sequence). The CDR3 covers 15 residues. The CDR3 loop reads CASSKGTGNTDTQYF. The CDR3 DNA is TGTGCTAGCAGCAAGGGGACAGGAAATACAGATACGCAGTATTTT.

This clone was counted a single time. This chain uses TRBV25-1 with TRBJ1-1, with a possible D match to TRBD1 (6 bases). From germline, CDR1 is MGHDK and CDR2 SYGVNS. The CDR3 covers 15 residues. The V end lost 4 bases, the J end lost 4 bases, and 16 bases lay between the germline ends. CDR3 sequence reads: CASSAPTGLGTEAFF. For the CDR3, the DNA is TGTGCCAGCAGTGCACCCACAGGGTTGGGCACTGAAGCTTTCTTT.

The rearrangement links TRBV5-4 to TRBJ1-2; D call uncertain. Trimming cost V 3 bases and J 3 bases, with 12 bases left between them. The V gene's germline CDR1 is SGHNT and CDR2 YYREEE (reference sequence). The CDR3 has 14 residues. The CDR3 here is CASSSQAGDYGYTF. CDR3 in DNA: TGTGCCAGCAGCTCCCAGGCAGGAGACTATGGCTACACCTTC.

The chain couples TRBV4-3 to TRBJ2-1; 9 positions agree with TRBD2. Germline values: CDR1 LGHNA, CDR2 YSLEER. CDR3 length: 18 residues. V was clipped by 4 bases and J by 5 bases; unmatched bases: 15. The CDR3 coding sequence is TGCGCCAGCAGCCGTTTGGGGCGGGAGGGAGTTTTTGACAATGAGCAGTTCTTC. This sequence encodes CASSRLGREGVFDNEQFF.

This clone was recorded once. This rearrangement joins TRBV7-2 to TRBJ2-4; the match to TRBD2 covers 9 bases. The germline V gene has CDR1 SGHTA and CDR2 FQGNSA. The CDR3 loop spans 14 amino acids. V lost 2 bases and J lost 6; bases outside the gene matches: 2. The CDR3 loop reads CASSLTSGRNIQYF. The CDR3 region has the DNA TGTGCCAGCAGCTTAACTAGCGGGCGAAACATTCAGTACTTC.

The count of this clone is one. The V call is TRBV24-1, the J call TRBJ2-1; TRBD2 matches at 9 bases. There are 16 residues in the CDR3. Trimming took 5 bases from V and 2 from J; bases not matched to a gene: 6. Germline V gives CDR1 KGHDR, CDR2 SFDVKD. CDR3 sequence: CATSAGPSGTYNEQFF. The DNA for the CDR3 is TGTGCCACCAGTGCCGGGCCTAGCGGGACCTACAATGAGCAGTTCTTC.

The chain employs TRBV12-3 or TRBV12-4 and TRBJ1-2; unclear D gene. This CDR3 has 13 residues. The ends were cut back, 6 bases at V and 4 bases at J, with 12 bases in the middle. CDR3 region: CASREDLVYGYTF. The CDR3 bases are TGTGCCAGCAGAGAGGACCTAGTCTATGGCTACACCTTC.